This T cell receptor beta chain was retrieved from a study of regulatory T cells in long-lasting Graves disease. General observations from the study: There was favoring of TRBV28, TRBJ1-2 and TRBJ2-5 in persistent disease. The study found lower TCR diversity in persistent Graves' patients than in newly diagnosed ones.

Arm-PCR with iRepertoire HTBI primers amplified the CDR3 regions for these TCR beta libraries. In the study's own analysis: Samples jointly harbored about 62 TRBV and about 14 TRBJ segments. In TCRdb, the multiplex PCR reads were re-called with MiXCR into one record per CDR3 protein. TCRdb, rather than the study authors, made the V and J calls. Of approximately 470,000 distinct CDR3 sequences in the sample, roughly 20% are singletons; the top ten hold under 9%. V gave up 7 bases and J gave up 1 base, with 7 bases separating them. This CDR3 has 11 residues. In germline, CDR1 is DFQATT, CDR2 SNEGSKA (reference sequence). Regarding time point: persistent/refractory GD, antithyroid drugs over 5 years with positive TRAb. PBMC RNA was the source of the TCR library. Note on this clonotype: Its antigen remains unknown.

The source was peripheral blood mononuclear cells (PBMCs), collected when the disease was refractory, from a patient treated with antithyroid drugs. The V gene is TRBV20-1, the J gene TRBJ1-1, with D unclear. The receptor's source is a female donor with Graves disease. CDR3 bases: TGCAGTGGAAGTACGAACACTGAAGCTTTCTTT. This translates into CSGSTNTEAFF.